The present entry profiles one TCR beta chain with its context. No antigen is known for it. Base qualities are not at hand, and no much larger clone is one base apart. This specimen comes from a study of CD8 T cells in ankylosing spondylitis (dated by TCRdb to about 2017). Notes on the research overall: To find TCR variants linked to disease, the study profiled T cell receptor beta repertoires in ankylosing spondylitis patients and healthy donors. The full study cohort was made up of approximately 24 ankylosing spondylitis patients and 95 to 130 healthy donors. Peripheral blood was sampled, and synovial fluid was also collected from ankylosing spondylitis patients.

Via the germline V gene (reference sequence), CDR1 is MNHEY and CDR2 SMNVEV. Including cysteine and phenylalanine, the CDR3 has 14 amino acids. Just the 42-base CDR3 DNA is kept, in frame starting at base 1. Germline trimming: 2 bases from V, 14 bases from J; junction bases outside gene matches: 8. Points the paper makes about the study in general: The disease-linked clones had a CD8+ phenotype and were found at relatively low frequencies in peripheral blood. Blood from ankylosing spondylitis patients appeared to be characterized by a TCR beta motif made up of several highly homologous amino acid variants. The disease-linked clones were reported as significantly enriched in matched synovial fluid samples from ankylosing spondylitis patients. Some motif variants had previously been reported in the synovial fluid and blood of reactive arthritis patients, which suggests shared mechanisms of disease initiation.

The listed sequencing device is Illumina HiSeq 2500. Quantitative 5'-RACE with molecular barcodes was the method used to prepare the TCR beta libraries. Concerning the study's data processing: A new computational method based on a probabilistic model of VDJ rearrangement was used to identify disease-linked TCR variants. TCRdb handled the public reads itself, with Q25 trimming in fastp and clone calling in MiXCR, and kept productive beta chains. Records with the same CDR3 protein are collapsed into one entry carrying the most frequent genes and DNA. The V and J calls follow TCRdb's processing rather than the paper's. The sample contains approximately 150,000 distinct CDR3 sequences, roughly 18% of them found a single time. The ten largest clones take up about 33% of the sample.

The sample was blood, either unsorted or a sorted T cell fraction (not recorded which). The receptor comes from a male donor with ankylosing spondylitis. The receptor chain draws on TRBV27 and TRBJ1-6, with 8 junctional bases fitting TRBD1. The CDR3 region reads CASSLPGQGSALHF. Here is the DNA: TGTGCCAGCAGTTTACCAGGACAGGGATCAGCCCTCCACTTT.